The clone carrying this T cell receptor beta chain has only a few counts. Its specificity is not known. Built from TCR beta cDNA, the libraries had unique molecular identifiers in them. One entry per CDR3 protein, called by TCRdb with MiXCR from the PCR reads. The table has hundreds of thousands of distinct CDR3 sequences, 25% to 30% seen once; the top ten hold more than 0.45%. This entry comes from a study of post-analysis software for immune sequencing data. At the level of the study: The study covered relapsing-remitting, secondary progressive and progressive-relapsing courses of multiple sclerosis.

V dropped 1 base and J dropped 0 bases, with 17 bases sitting between them. The CDR3 has 18 residues. In germline, CDR1 is SGHDT, CDR2 YYEEEE. Broader study findings: Same-batch preparations were strongly co-clustered by F measure. About five TRBV segments, including TRBV5-6, TRBV5-1 and TRBV20-1, were more frequent in patients than controls. Significantly decreased normalized Chao1 diversity was recorded for multiple sclerosis patients relative to controls.

The chain has TRBV5-6 and TRBJ2-4; TRBD2 is a possible D gene (7 bases). Sequences were obtained from blood. This sequence originates from a girl between 10 and 17 years old with multiple sclerosis. The CDR3 sequence is CASSLFRGGLRAKNIQYF. The CDR3, as DNA: TGTGCCAGCAGCTTGTTTAGGGGGGGGTTGAGAGCCAAAAACATTCAGTACTTC. The variable domain in full, with the rest retrieved from reference TRBV5-6 and TRBJ2-4, is DAGVTQSPTHLIKTRGQQVTLRCSPKSGHDTVSWYQQALGQGPQFIFQYYEEEERQRGNFPDRFSGHQFPNYSSELNVNALLLGDSALYLCASSLFRGGLRAKNIQYFGAGTRLSVL.